A selection of T cell receptor beta chains follows, all from one sample in a study of beta chain features in type 1 diabetes. This table comes from immunoSEQ multiplex PCR, and its TCRdb copy is limited to in-frame clones, with some not included. In the table there are about 900,000 clones, 17% of which are singletons. The specimen was naive CD4+ T cells from blood. Receptors were obtained from a woman aged 18-29 years in good health. Each CDR3 is given with its conserved first and last residue. The order of the fields is J gene, V gene, CDR3 length, clone size, CDR3 protein. Clone size is not always given. Where it is, it says once, few, many or a class for expanded clones.

J gene: TRBJ2-4; V gene: TRBV7-2; CDR3 length: 13; clone size: NA; CDR3 protein: CASSLNKLGEKYF
J gene: TRBJ2-1; V gene: TRBV18; CDR3 length: 14; clone size: NA; CDR3 protein: CASSPRDRGREQFF
J gene: TRBJ2-2; V gene: TRBV7-8; CDR3 length: 16; clone size: NA; CDR3 protein: CASSLSGRAGTGELFF
J gene: TRBJ2-1; V gene: TRBV7-3; CDR3 length: 13; clone size: few; CDR3 protein: CASSSSGSTEQFF
J gene: TRBJ2-4; V gene: TRBV7-2; CDR3 length: 13; clone size: few; CDR3 protein: CASSLTPGILQYF
J gene: TRBJ2-5; V gene: TRBV19; CDR3 length: 12; clone size: once; CDR3 protein: CASRGEVETQYF
J gene: TRBJ2-5; V gene: TRBV7-2; CDR3 length: 14; clone size: few; CDR3 protein: CASSLVRDKETQYF
J gene: TRBJ2-5; V gene: TRBV28; CDR3 length: 16; clone size: few; CDR3 protein: CASSPSPGVARETQYF
J gene: TRBJ2-1; V gene: TRBV5-1; CDR3 length: 13; clone size: few; CDR3 protein: CASSLATSDEQFF
J gene: TRBJ2-2; V gene: TRBV5-1; CDR3 length: 15; clone size: few; CDR3 protein: CASSPQTGNTGELFF
J gene: TRBJ1-3; V gene: TRBV6-6; CDR3 length: 13; clone size: NA; CDR3 protein: CASTTTAKNTIYF
J gene: TRBJ2-1; V gene: TRBV14; CDR3 length: 17; clone size: few; CDR3 protein: CASSQVLYRPERNEQFF
J gene: TRBJ2-1; V gene: TRBV5-6; CDR3 length: 11; clone size: few; CDR3 protein: CASSGGPEQFF
J gene: TRBJ2-3; V gene: TRBV7-2; CDR3 length: 15; clone size: NA; CDR3 protein: CASSTVLSGTDTQYF
J gene: TRBJ1-5; V gene: TRBV2; CDR3 length: 16; clone size: NA; CDR3 protein: CASSEFLGTENQPQHF
J gene: TRBJ2-1; V gene: TRBV5-4; CDR3 length: 12; clone size: few; CDR3 protein: CASSLTGNEQFF
J gene: TRBJ2-1; V gene: TRBV20-1; CDR3 length: 11; clone size: NA; CDR3 protein: CSADRRGAQFF
J gene: TRBJ2-7; V gene: TRBV21-1; CDR3 length: 14; clone size: NA; CDR3 protein: CASSPGQEREEQYF
J gene: TRBJ1-5; V gene: TRBV6-1; CDR3 length: 13; clone size: NA; CDR3 protein: CASSELVNQPQHF
J gene: TRBJ2-1; V gene: TRBV7-9; CDR3 length: 18; clone size: NA; CDR3 protein: CASTQNYLLSRNYNEQFF
J gene: TRBJ2-4; V gene: TRBV23-1; CDR3 length: 21; clone size: few; CDR3 protein: CASMVPPASGRRVMRKNIQYF
J gene: TRBJ2-7; V gene: TRBV7-2; CDR3 length: 14; clone size: few; CDR3 protein: CASSLERGPYEQYF
J gene: TRBJ2-3; V gene: TRBV2; CDR3 length: 13; clone size: few; CDR3 protein: CASSEGGTDTQYF
J gene: TRBJ1-3; V gene: TRBV6-6; CDR3 length: 15; clone size: NA; CDR3 protein: CASSYSPGSGNTIYF
J gene: TRBJ2-3; V gene: TRBV7-2; CDR3 length: 14; clone size: NA; CDR3 protein: CASSPGPVTDTQYF
J gene: TRBJ1-1; V gene: TRBV4-2; CDR3 length: 17; clone size: NA; CDR3 protein: CASSQGEGHNRDTEAFF
J gene: TRBJ2-7; V gene: TRBV6-5; CDR3 length: 15; clone size: NA; CDR3 protein: CASRAPGGPSYEQYF
J gene: TRBJ2-3; V gene: TRBV11-1; CDR3 length: 15; clone size: few; CDR3 protein: CASSRTSENRGTQYF
J gene: TRBJ2-3; V gene: TRBV10-3; CDR3 length: 18; clone size: NA; CDR3 protein: CAISESGASGFSTDTQYF
J gene: TRBJ2-4; V gene: TRBV4-2; CDR3 length: 12; clone size: NA; CDR3 protein: CASSQVNNIQYF
J gene: TRBJ2-1; V gene: TRBV5-1; CDR3 length: 13; clone size: NA; CDR3 protein: CASDRGHDNEQFF
J gene: TRBJ1-1; V gene: TRBV7-8; CDR3 length: 13; clone size: NA; CDR3 protein: CASSLPGQGKAFF
J gene: TRBJ1-1; V gene: TRBV7-2; CDR3 length: 11; clone size: NA; CDR3 protein: CASSSGRGAFF
J gene: TRBJ2-5; V gene: TRBV7-2; CDR3 length: 13; clone size: NA; CDR3 protein: CASSGRGRETQYF
J gene: TRBJ2-2; V gene: TRBV7-9; CDR3 length: 15; clone size: NA; CDR3 protein: CASSLRRHDHVELFF
J gene: TRBJ1-2; V gene: TRBV7-9; CDR3 length: 11; clone size: few; CDR3 protein: CASSSGGAVTF
J gene: TRBJ2-3; V gene: TRBV6-1; CDR3 length: 16; clone size: NA; CDR3 protein: CASSEVAGGFTDTQYF